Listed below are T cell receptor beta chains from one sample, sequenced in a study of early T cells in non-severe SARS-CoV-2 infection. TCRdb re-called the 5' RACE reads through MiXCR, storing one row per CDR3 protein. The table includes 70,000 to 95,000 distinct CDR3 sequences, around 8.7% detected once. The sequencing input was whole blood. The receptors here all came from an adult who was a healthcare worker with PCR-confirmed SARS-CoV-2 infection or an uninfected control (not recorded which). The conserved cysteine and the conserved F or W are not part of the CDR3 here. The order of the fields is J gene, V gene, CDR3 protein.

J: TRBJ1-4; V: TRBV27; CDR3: ASSFNAGTVNEKLF
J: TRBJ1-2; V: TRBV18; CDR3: ASSPTGSYGYT
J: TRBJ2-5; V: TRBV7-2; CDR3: ASSLGVQGGRETQY
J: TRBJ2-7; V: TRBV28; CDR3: ASRTTGGPGEQY
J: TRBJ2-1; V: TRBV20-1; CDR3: SAGPKGLDYNEQF
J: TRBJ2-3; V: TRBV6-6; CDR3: ASSHHSGLARASDTQY
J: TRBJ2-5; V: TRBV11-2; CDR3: ASSLHTGVGTQY
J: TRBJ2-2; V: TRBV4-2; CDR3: ASSQSTSGIAGELF
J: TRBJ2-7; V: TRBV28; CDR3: ASSLGQGQY
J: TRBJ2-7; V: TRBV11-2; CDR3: ASSPGGTSDHEQY
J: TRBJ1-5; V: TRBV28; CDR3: ASHRSNQPQH
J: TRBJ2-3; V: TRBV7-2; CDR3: ASSTGLEGTDTQY
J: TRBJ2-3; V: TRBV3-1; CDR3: ASSQASGNTDTQY
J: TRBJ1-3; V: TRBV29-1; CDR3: SVGIWDRLSGNTIY
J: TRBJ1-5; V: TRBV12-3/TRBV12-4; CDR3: ASRRGSNQPQH
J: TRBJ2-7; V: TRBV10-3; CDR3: AISEARIEQY
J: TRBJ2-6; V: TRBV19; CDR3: ASSATRGTAKRANVLT
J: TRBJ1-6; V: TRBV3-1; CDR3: ASSQRGNSPLH
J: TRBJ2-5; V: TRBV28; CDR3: ASSLGTPEETQY
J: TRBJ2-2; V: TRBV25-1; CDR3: ASSEGQDTGELF
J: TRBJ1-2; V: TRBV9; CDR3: ASSVGSVNYGYT
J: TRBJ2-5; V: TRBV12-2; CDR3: ASRSGLADSETQY
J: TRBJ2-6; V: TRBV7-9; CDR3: ASSLARLAGANVLT
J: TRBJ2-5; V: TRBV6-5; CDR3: ASRAGTRSGTQY
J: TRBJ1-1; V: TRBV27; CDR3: ASSLSAVETEAF
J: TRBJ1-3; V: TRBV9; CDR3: ASSVLDSRSGNTIY
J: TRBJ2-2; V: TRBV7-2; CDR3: ASSLVQGSSGELF
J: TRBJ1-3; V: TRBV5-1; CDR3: ASSFETLGGSGNTIY
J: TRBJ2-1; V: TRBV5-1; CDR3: ASSPSLAGVHNEQF
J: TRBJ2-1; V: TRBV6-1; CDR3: ASRRRGGPGGHNEQF
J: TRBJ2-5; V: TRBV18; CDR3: ASSPGQGSETQY
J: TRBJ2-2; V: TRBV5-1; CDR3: ASSLPRVNGELF
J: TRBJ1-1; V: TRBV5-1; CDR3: ASSLDLIGITEAF
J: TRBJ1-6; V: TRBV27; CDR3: ASKGSGARSPLH
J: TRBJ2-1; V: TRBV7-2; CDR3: ASSQRPGEISSNEQF
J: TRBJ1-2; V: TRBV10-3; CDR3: AISPITGYGYT
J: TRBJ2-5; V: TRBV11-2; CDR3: ASSLDGGEGQETQY
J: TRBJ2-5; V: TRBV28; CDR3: ASSLGKTQY
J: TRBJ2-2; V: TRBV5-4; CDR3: ASSLPGARTGELF
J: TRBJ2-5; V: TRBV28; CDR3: ASSLPGLAEETQY
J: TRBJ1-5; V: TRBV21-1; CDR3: ASSKREPNQPQH
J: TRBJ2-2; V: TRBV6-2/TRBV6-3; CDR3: ASSYLFRFANTGELF
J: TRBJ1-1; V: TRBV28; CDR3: ASRGSMNTEAF
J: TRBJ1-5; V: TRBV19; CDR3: ASSFPQGVNQPQH
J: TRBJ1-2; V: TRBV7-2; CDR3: ASSPTTATRGNYGYT
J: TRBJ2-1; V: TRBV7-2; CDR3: ASSPGTSYNEQF
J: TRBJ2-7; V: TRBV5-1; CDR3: ASRTSGTNEQY
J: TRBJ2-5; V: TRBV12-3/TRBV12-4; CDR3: ASRLREMGETQY
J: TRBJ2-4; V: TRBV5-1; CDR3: ASSSSGLAGGNIQY
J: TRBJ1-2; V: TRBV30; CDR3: AYKQGERNGYT